Following are 9 T cell receptor beta chains from one sample sequenced in a study of blood T cell repertoires in COVID-19. Clones were sequenced by immunoSEQ multiplex PCR, and TCRdb holds only the in-frame ones, with some missing. The top ten clones hold about 4% of a sample with almost 250,000 clones, around 89% of them seen once. The sequenced sample consisted of PBMCs or T cells enriched from blood (not recorded which). The source of these receptors is a woman under 40 who had recovered from COVID-19.

The chain uses TRBV7-3 and TRBJ2-2, with a tentative D call TRBD1 (6 bases). Germline V gene lookup returns CDR1 SGHTA and CDR2 FQGTGA. The CDR3 totals 14 residues. The V and J ends lost 5 bases and 4 bases respectively, with 11 bases between them. CDR3 bases: TGTGCCAGCAGCGCAACAGGGATCACCGGGGAGCTGTTTTTT. Translation gives CASSATGITGELFF.

This clone is a singleton in its sample. Here the CDR3 reads CASSPPGTGQETQYF. The CDR3 region has the DNA TGTGCCAGCTCACCACCTGGGACAGGGCAAGAGACCCAGTACTTC. The chain combines TRBV18 with TRBJ2-5; the match to TRBD1 covers 9 bases. V shed 0 bases, J shed 2 bases, and the junction held 1 base outside the gene matches. CDR1 KGHSH and CDR2 LQKENI come from the germline V gene. There are 15 residues in the CDR3. Together with reference TRBV18 and TRBJ2-5, the CDR3 gives the full variable domain: NAGVMQNPRHLVRRRGQEARLRCSPMKGHSHVYWYRQLPEEGLKFMVYLQKENIIDESGMPKERFSAEFPKEGPSILRIQQVVRGDSAAYFCASSPPGTGQETQYFGPGTRLLVL.

This chain links TRBV28 with TRBJ1-2; 8 nucleotides align to TRBD1. The CDR3 consists of 15 residues. The germline V gene has CDR1 MDHEN and CDR2 SYDVKM. V was clipped by 2 bases and J by 2 bases; unmatched bases: 4. CDR3 in DNA: TGTGCCAGCAGTTTAAGGGACAGGATGAACTATGGCTACACCTTC. Encoded protein: CASSLRDRMNYGYTF.

The DNA of the CDR3 is TGTGCCAGCAGCCAAGATCTGGGCCGGAACACCGGGGAGCTGTTTTTT. Residues: CASSQDLGRNTGELFF. The chain uses TRBV4-2 and TRBJ2-2; D is uncertain. CDR1 and CDR2 from the germline V gene are LGHNA and YNFKEQ. This CDR3 spans 16 amino acids. With 0 bases removed from V and 1 base from J, the gap between germline ends came to 9 bases.

The chain joins TRBV7-9 to TRBJ1-2; D gene unclear. Germline lookup yields CDR1 SEHNR and CDR2 FQNEAQ (reference sequence). There are 15 residues in the CDR3. Trimming took 2 bases from V and 6 from J, leaving 16 bases between them. CDR3 residues: CASSLRLLHRDGYTF. The CDR3, as DNA: TGTGCCAGCAGCTTAAGATTATTACATCGGGATGGCTACACCTTC. The full variable domain, in which reference TRBV7-9 and TRBJ1-2 provide the parts outside the CDR3, is DTGVSQNPRHKITKRGQNVTFRCDPISEHNRLYWYRQTLGQGPEFLTYFQNEAQLEKSRLLSDRFSAERPKGSFSTLEIQRTEQGDSAMYLCASSLRLLHRDGYTFGSGTRLTVV.

The V call is TRBV3-1 (or the pseudogene TRBV3-2), the J call TRBJ1-6; possible D gene TRBD1, 6 bases. CDR1 is LGHDT, CDR2 YNNKEL, per germline (reference sequence). CDR3 length equals 14 residues. V lost 1 base and J 6 bases, leaving 7 bases between the germline ends. CDR3: CASSQVRGNSPLHF. The CDR3 coding sequence is TGTGCCAGCAGCCAAGTCAGGGGTAATTCACCCCTCCACTTT.

The chain links TRBV15 to TRBJ2-4, with TRBD1 identical over 9 bases. The CDR3 covers 15 residues. Trimming at V came to 2 bases and at J to 9 bases, leaving 8 bases not matched to a gene. Germline V gene lookup returns CDR1 LNHNV and CDR2 YYDKDF (reference sequence). CDR3 region: CATSRPGQGMVIQYF. CDR3 nucleotide sequence: TGTGCCACCAGCAGACCGGGACAGGGCATGGTCATTCAGTACTTC.

J is TRBJ2-2 and V is TRBV9; 7 positions agree with TRBD2. This CDR3 has 14 residues. CDR1 is SGDLS, CDR2 YYNGEE, per germline. V lost 5 bases and J lost 7; bases outside the gene matches: 8. The CDR3 here is CASRGGGRHGELFF. As DNA, the CDR3 is TGTGCCAGCAGGGGAGGCGGGAGACACGGGGAGCTGTTTTTT.

The chain links TRBV6-2 or TRBV6-3 to TRBJ1-4; D is possibly TRBD1 (5 bases). This CDR3 is built from 19 residues. V lost 0 bases to trimming and J lost 8 bases, with 25 bases between them. Germline V gene data show CDR1 as MNHEY and CDR2 as SVGEGT. CDR3 sequence reads: CASSYSLRDSSSLAEKLFF. The CDR3, as DNA: TGTGCCAGCAGTTACTCCTTAAGGGACTCATCTTCCCTGGCGGAAAAACTGTTTTTT.